The 28 T cell receptor beta chains below come from one sample, sequenced in a study of regulatory T cells in long-lasting Graves disease. Time point of the sample: newly diagnosed GD, antithyroid drugs for less than 3 months. Scientists built the TCR library using RNA that was extracted from PBMCs. Relying on iRepertoire HTBI primers and Arm-PCR of CDR3 regions, the team built TCR beta libraries. Via MiXCR, TCRdb re-called the multiplex PCR reads, giving one row per CDR3 protein. The sample holds about 560,000 distinct CDR3 sequences, roughly 15% seen once. The sample also formed part of further work on T cells in Graves' hyperthyroidism and ophthalmopathy.

The source material was peripheral blood mononuclear cells (PBMCs), sampled at new diagnosis, from a patient treated with antithyroid drugs. The receptors were gathered from a young man with Graves disease.

This clonotype was picked up many times. The chain uses TRBV2 and TRBJ2-1; D ambiguous. Germline CDR1 reads SNHLY; CDR2 reads FYNNEI. V was clipped by 7 bases and J by 4 bases, with 5 bases between them. CDR3 length: 11 residues. CDR3 nucleotide sequence: TGTGCCAGCACCGGGTACAATGAGCAGTTCTTC. Translated: CASTGYNEQFF.

This chain connects TRBV4-1 to TRBJ2-7; 9 nucleotides align to TRBD1. Germline trimming cut 4 bases from V and 5 bases from J; bases unmatched to any gene: 9. Germline assignment: CDR1 MGHRA and CDR2 YSYEKL. The CDR3 has 15 residues. For the CDR3, the DNA is TGCGCCAGCAGCCGGGCCGGGACAGGGATCCACGAGCAGTACTTC. It translates to CASSRAGTGIHEQYF.

The chain recombines TRBV20-1 with TRBJ1-6, with D uncertain. Germline V lookup: CDR1 DFQATT, CDR2 SNEGSKA (reference sequence). V gave up 0 bases and J gave up 1 base, with 7 bases separating them. The CDR3 covers 15 residues. The CDR3: CSARDPGSYNSPLHF. The CDR3 DNA reads TGCAGTGCTAGAGATCCGGGATCCTATAATTCACCCCTCCACTTT.

This clonotype was detected ten times or more. The V gene is TRBV12-3 or TRBV12-4, the J gene TRBJ2-7; D uncertain. This CDR3 contains 12 residues. V was pared by 3 bases and J by 7 bases, with 10 bases between. CDR3 sequence (DNA): TGTGCCAGCAGTTTGGGTGCGGAGGAGCAGTACTTC. It translates to CASSLGAEEQYF.

This clonotype was observed at least ten times. The CDR3 spells CASSSPGQGGPNTEAFF. DNA for the CDR3: TGTGCCAGCAGTTCTCCGGGACAGGGGGGCCCGAACACTGAAGCTTTCTTT. This chain joins TRBV6-5 and TRBJ1-1; 11 bases map to TRBD1. CDR1 and CDR2 (germline): MNHEY, SVGAGI. The ends lost 4 bases at V and 1 base at J; junction bases unmatched: 8. The CDR3 extends over 17 amino acids.

This clonotype was recorded at least ten times. The chain uses TRBV6-1 and TRBJ2-1, with D perhaps given as TRBD1 or TRBD2 (6 bases each). V gave up 7 bases and J gave up 2 bases, with 18 bases separating them. In germline, CDR1 is MNHNS, CDR2 SASEGT. This CDR3 region has 16 residues. CDR3 region: CASIAPGAAPYNEQFF. As DNA, the CDR3 is TGTGCCAGCATCGCCCCGGGGGCGGCCCCCTACAATGAGCAGTTCTTC.

This clonotype was seen a few times. For the CDR3, the DNA is TGTGCCAGCAGTGTAATGCCCCGGGACTTTCCTGGTGGCTACACCTTC. This codes for CASSVMPRDFPGGYTF. The chain employs TRBV6-2 or TRBV6-3 and TRBJ1-2; D is possibly TRBD1 (5 bases). Germline V gene data show CDR1 as MNHEY and CDR2 as SVGEGT. Trimming took off 5 bases at V and 7 bases at J, with 23 bases between the two ends. This CDR3 has 16 amino acids.

The gene calls are TRBV2 and TRBJ1-2, with 8 bases that match TRBD1. With V trimmed by 1 base and J by 8 bases, 6 bases remained unmatched. The CDR3 covers 14 residues. Per germline, CDR1 SNHLY and CDR2 FYNNEI. The CDR3 sequence: CASSEGRGPGGYTF. CDR3 nucleotides: TGTGCCAGCAGTGAAGGCAGGGGGCCGGGGGGCTACACCTTC. Full variable domain (remainder filled in from reference TRBV2 and TRBJ1-2): EPEVTQTPSHQVTQMGQEVILRCVPISNHLYFYWYRQILGQKVEFLVSFYNNEISEKSEIFDDQFSVERPDGSNFTLKIRSTKLEDSAMYFCASSEGRGPGGYTFGSGTRLTVV.

This clonotype was detected a few times. V usage is TRBV10-3 and J usage is TRBJ2-2, with D uncertain. The ends were cut back, 4 bases at V and 4 bases at J, with 7 bases in the middle. The germline gives CDR1 ENHRY, CDR2 SYGVKD. There are 13 residues in the CDR3. CDR3 region: CAISVAATGELFF. CDR3 DNA sequence: TGTGCCATCAGTGTAGCAGCCACCGGGGAGCTGTTTTTT.

J is TRBJ2-7 and V is TRBV4-1; D may be TRBD1 (6 bases). CDR3 length: 15 amino acids. CDR1 is MGHRA, CDR2 YSYEKL, per germline. V gave up 1 base and J gave up 0 bases, with 10 bases separating them. The CDR3 DNA reads as TGCGCCAGCAGCCAAGCAACAGGGATCTCCTACGAGCAGTACTTC. Translated: CASSQATGISYEQYF.

The CDR3 here is CASSPGGKSGANVLTF. The CDR3, as DNA: TGTGCCAGCTCACCAGGGGGGAAATCTGGGGCCAACGTCCTGACTTTC. V gene TRBV18 combines with J gene TRBJ2-6; D might be TRBD2 (6 bases). This CDR3 spans 16 amino acids. Trimming pared 2 bases from V and 1 base from J, leaving 9 bases between. The germline V gene has CDR1 KGHSH and CDR2 LQKENI. The full variable domain, with the rest looked up from reference TRBV18 and TRBJ2-6, is NAGVMQNPRHLVRRRGQEARLRCSPMKGHSHVYWYRQLPEEGLKFMVYLQKENIIDESGMPKERFSAEFPKEGPSILRIQQVVRGDSAAYFCASSPGGKSGANVLTFGAGSRLTVL.

This clonotype was observed many times. This chain uses TRBV5-1 with TRBJ2-1; D is unresolved. The CDR3 is 11 residues long. The germline V gene encodes CDR1 SGHRS and CDR2 YFSETQ. Trimming removed 4 bases from V and 10 bases from J, with 9 bases in between. This CDR3 reads CASSQASEQFF. The CDR3 bases are TGCGCCAGCAGCCAGGCATCCGAGCAGTTCTTC.

Remarks on this clonotype: With a far larger clone one base away, a read error is the likely cause. The gene calls are TRBV6-2 or TRBV6-3 and TRBJ2-1; 13 bases match TRBD2. CDR1 MNHEY and CDR2 SVGEGT come from the germline V gene. CDR3 length: 17 amino acids. The CDR3 DNA reads TGTGCCAGCTCGGGACTAGCGGGAAGAAGCTCCTGCAATGAGCAGTTCTTC. Residues: CASSGLAGRSSCNEQFF.

This chain joins TRBV6-5 and TRBJ2-1, with 13 nucleotides matching TRBD2. This CDR3 has 18 residues. Germline V gene data show CDR1 as MNHEY and CDR2 as SVGAGI. V trimming: 4 bases; J trimming: 6 bases; junction bases outside the gene matches: 12. The CDR3 spells CASSFLLAGGPLGNEQFF. Here the CDR3 DNA reads TGTGCCAGCAGTTTTTTACTAGCGGGAGGGCCCTTAGGCAATGAGCAGTTCTTC.

This clonotype was observed many times. This chain connects TRBV20-1 to TRBJ1-6, with 10 bases that match TRBD1. In germline, CDR1 is DFQATT, CDR2 SNEGSKA (reference sequence). The ends lost 6 bases at V and 6 bases at J; junction bases unmatched: 2. The CDR3 consists of 13 residues. CDR3 bases: TGCAGTGCCCGGGACAGGGGTAATTCACCCCTCCACTTT. Amino acid sequence: CSARDRGNSPLHF.

To note about this clonotype: A much larger clone differs from this one at a single base, so this may be a read error. The J gene is TRBJ2-7, the V gene TRBV3-1, with 8 bases matching TRBD2. CDR1 and CDR2 (germline): LGHDT, YNNKEL (reference sequence). CDR3 length: 16 residues. J lost 8 bases, V lost 1 base, and 13 bases had no gene match. CDR3 residues: CASSQVRGRRTSQQYF. The CDR3 nucleotides read TGTGCCAGCAGCCAAGTACGCGGGAGGAGAACTTCGCAGCAGTACTTC.

This clonotype came up a few times. This chain links TRBV27 with TRBJ2-6; either TRBD1 or TRBD2 may fit D (5 bases each). Germline V gene data show CDR1 as MNHEY and CDR2 as SMNVEV (reference sequence). The V gene lost 6 bases and the J gene lost 4 bases, with 19 bases spanning the gap. The CDR3 sequence is 17 residues long. The CDR3 reads CASRRGRLWSGANVLTF. The DNA for the CDR3 is TGTGCCAGCAGACGGGGCAGACTCTGGTCGGGGGCCAACGTCCTGACTTTC.

This clonotype was detected a few times. The rearrangement joins TRBV6-5 to TRBJ2-1, with 7 bases identical to TRBD1. V shed 3 bases, J shed 4 bases, and the junction held 3 bases outside the gene matches. CDR3 length: 14 amino acids. Per germline, CDR1 MNHEY and CDR2 SVGAGI. This chain's CDR3 is CASSYRDRYNEQFF. The CDR3, as DNA: TGTGCCAGCAGTTATCGGGACAGATACAATGAGCAGTTCTTC.

The table lists this clonotype with many counts. This chain connects TRBV27 to TRBJ2-5; D is ambiguous. The CDR3 loop spans 16 amino acids. Germline CDR1 reads MNHEY; CDR2 reads SMNVEV (reference sequence). The germline V and J ends were trimmed by 5 bases and 2 bases, with 18 bases remaining between them. DNA for the CDR3: TGTGCCAGCAGTCCTAGTGGCGTCTCCCCACAAGAGACCCAGTACTTC. Protein product: CASSPSGVSPQETQYF.

The V call is TRBV4-1, the J call TRBJ2-2; weak D call: TRBD1 (6 bases). Germline-derived CDR1 and CDR2 are MGHRA and YSYEKL. Trimming removed 3 bases from V and 6 bases from J, with 11 bases in between. The CDR3 runs to 14 residues. Here the CDR3 reads CASSHQGLAGELFF. The DNA for the CDR3 is TGCGCCAGCAGCCACCAGGGGCTAGCCGGGGAGCTGTTTTTT.

The rearrangement uses TRBV4-1 and TRBJ1-3; D remains ambiguous. The ends were cut back, 2 bases at V and 8 bases at J, with 19 bases in the middle. Germline values: CDR1 MGHRA, CDR2 YSYEKL. CDR3 length: 16 residues. The CDR3 loop is CASSQTQVLPGDTIYF. CDR3 DNA: TGCGCCAGCAGCCAAACGCAGGTCCTCCCTGGGGACACCATATATTTT.

This chain connects TRBV7-9 to TRBJ1-1; D might be TRBD1 (6 bases). The CDR3 has 15 amino acids. Germline CDR1 SEHNR, CDR2 FQNEAQ (reference sequence). Deletions cut 5 bases from V and 9 bases from J, with 22 bases between. CDR3 nucleotides: TGTGCCAGCAGCCCGCGCCCTCAAACAGGGAATCAAGCTTTCTTT. Encoded protein: CASSPRPQTGNQAFF.

This clonotype was picked up a small number of times. The chain couples TRBV28 to TRBJ1-3, with TRBD1 as a possible D gene (6 bases). The CDR3 runs 15 residues. V was shortened by 10 bases and J by 2 bases, with 18 bases between the two germline ends. Germline V gene lookup returns CDR1 MDHEN and CDR2 SYDVKM. The CDR3 loop reads CATTPLGGAGNTIYF. The CDR3 DNA reads TGTGCCACGACCCCCTTAGGGGGGGCTGGAAACACCATATATTTT.

The rearrangement joins TRBV9 to TRBJ1-5, with a possible D match to TRBD1 (6 bases). Germline lookup yields CDR1 SGDLS and CDR2 YYNGEE. This CDR3 contains 14 residues. The V and J ends lost 0 bases and 7 bases respectively, with 11 bases between them. The chain's CDR3 is CASSVDGGGQPQHF. In DNA form, the CDR3 reads TGTGCCAGCAGCGTAGATGGGGGCGGCCAGCCCCAGCATTTT.

This clonotype was detected ten times or more. The rearrangement joins TRBV20-1 to TRBJ2-7; the match to TRBD1 covers 9 bases. Looked up from germline, CDR1 is DFQATT and CDR2 is SNEGSKA (reference sequence). The V and J ends lost 6 bases and 6 bases, in that order; junction bases with no gene match: 9. This CDR3 spans 13 amino acids. The CDR3 loop is CSAIRDRVSEQYF. CDR3 coding DNA: TGCAGTGCAATCCGGGACAGGGTCTCCGAGCAGTACTTC.

For this clonotype: A much larger clone differs from this one at a single base, so this may be a read error. The chain couples TRBV7-9 to TRBJ2-1; either TRBD1 or TRBD2 may supply D (5 bases each). V was clipped by 5 bases and J by 10 bases, with 24 bases between them. The germline V gene encodes CDR1 SEHNR and CDR2 FQNEAQ (reference sequence). The length of the CDR3 is 16 residues. Written as DNA, the CDR3 is TGTGCCAGCAGCCCCACCGGGACCTCAAGCTCCTACGAGCAGTTCTTC. It encodes CASSPTGTSSSYEQFF. The complete variable domain, with remaining parts taken from reference TRBV7-9 and TRBJ2-1, reads DTGVSQNPRHKITKRGQNVTFRCDPISEHNRLYWYRQTLGQGPEFLTYFQNEAQLEKSRLLSDRFSAERPKGSFSTLEIQRTEQGDSAMYLCASSPTGTSSSYEQFFGPGTRLTVL.

This clonotype was seen many times. The chain combines TRBV11-2 with TRBJ1-2; 7 bases line up with TRBD1. Germline V lookup: CDR1 SGHAT, CDR2 FQNNGV. Trimming removed 3 bases from V and 8 bases from J; junction bases left unmatched: 9. The CDR3 has 14 residues. This chain's CDR3 is CASSFMTGKEGYTF. The CDR3 coding sequence is TGTGCCAGCAGCTTTATGACAGGGAAGGAAGGCTACACCTTC.

The V call is TRBV28, the J call TRBJ2-7, with 8 nucleotides matching TRBD2. This CDR3 region has 14 residues. Germline V CDR1 and CDR2: MDHEN, SYDVKM. Trimming cost V 6 bases and J 5 bases; bases outside gene matches: 9. CDR3 DNA: TGTGCCAGCAGCTCCAGCGGGAGTCCCCACGAGCAGTACTTC. This codes for CASSSSGSPHEQYF. Based on the CDR3 plus reference TRBV28 and TRBJ2-7, the full variable domain is DVKVTQSSRYLVKRTGEKVFLECVQDMDHENMFWYRQDPGLGLRLIYFSYDVKMKEKGDIPEGYSVSREKKERFSLILESASTNQTSMYLCASSSSGSPHEQYFGPGTRLTVT.